This T cell receptor beta chain came from a study of T cell repertoires in cytomegalovirus infection. CDR3 length: 14 residues. V lost 5 bases, J lost 4 bases, and 12 bases lay in between. CDR1 and CDR2 from the germline V gene are SGHTA and FQGNSA. Each CDR3 protein is one row after TCRdb ran MiXCR on the reads. Here the sample spans about 920,000 distinct CDR3 sequences, approximately 31% being singletons. This clonotype was picked up many times. What it binds is unknown. The starting material was cultured CD8+ T cells from PBMCs, obtained from culture after CMV antigen stimulation. The V gene is TRBV7-2, the J gene TRBJ2-1, with D perhaps matching TRBD2 (6 bases). The source of this sequence is a human donor in good health (CMV status not recorded). Some clones in this sample may be carry-over from other donors' samples. The CDR3 here is CASSPGTAYNEQFF. The CDR3 nucleotides are TGTGCCAGCAGCCCCGGGACTGCTTACAATGAGCAGTTCTTC.